Each of the 6 T cell receptor beta chains below was sequenced from the same sample in a study of T cell changes during pregnancy in multiple sclerosis. Profiled with immunoSEQ multiplex PCR; TCRdb holds only in-frame clones, not every one. The data show around 130,000 clones, about 96% seen once. Source: peripheral blood, taken after pregnancy. The source of these receptors is a female donor with multiple sclerosis, enrolled in a pregnancy study.

The genes are TRBV6-6 and TRBJ1-4, with 10 bases aligning to TRBD1. The CDR3 length is 14 residues. V lost 5 bases to trimming and J lost 8 bases; unmatched junction nucleotides: 5. The germline CDR1 and CDR2 sequences are MNHNY and SVGAGI (reference sequence). The CDR3 nucleotides are TGTGCCAGCAGTAAGGACAGGGGGGAGGAAAAACTGTTTTTT. Its protein product is CASSKDRGEEKLFF.

The count of this clone is one. V usage is TRBV19 and J usage is TRBJ2-1; TRBD1 agrees at 8 bases. This CDR3 contains 16 residues. Germline lookup yields CDR1 LNHDA and CDR2 SQIVND (reference sequence). With V trimmed by 0 bases and J by 11 bases, 12 bases remained unmatched. CDR3 DNA: TGTGCCAGTAGTATAGATCCCACCCCGGGACAGGTTAAGCAGTTCTTC. It is translated as CASSIDPTPGQVKQFF.

V and J are TRBV4-2 and TRBJ2-3; D not resolved. Per germline, CDR1 LGHNA and CDR2 YNFKEQ. The CDR3 contains 12 residues. V lost 0 bases and J lost 8, with 6 bases in between. CDR3 in amino acids: CASSQEPGTQYF. In DNA, the CDR3 is TGTGCCAGCAGCCAAGAGCCGGGTACGCAGTATTTT.

The rearrangement links TRBV5-1 to TRBJ1-1, with D maybe TRBD1 (5 bases). V lost 4 bases, J lost 4 bases, and 14 bases lay in between. CDR1 and CDR2 (germline): SGHRS, YFSETQ. The length of the CDR3 is 14 residues. The CDR3 DNA follows: TGCGCCAGCAGCCCCGACAGCCCTGTCACTGAAGCTTTCTTT. This translates into CASSPDSPVTEAFF.

The chain employs TRBV5-4 and TRBJ1-1; D is possibly TRBD1 (5 bases). Trimming shortened V by 2 bases and J by 7 bases, and 12 bases separated the two germline ends. Germline CDR1 is SGHNT and CDR2 is YYREEE (reference sequence). CDR3 length equals 13 residues. This CDR3 reads CASSFGGADEAFF. CDR3 sequence (DNA): TGTGCCAGCAGCTTTGGAGGGGCGGATGAAGCTTTCTTT.

The genes are TRBV19 and TRBJ2-2; D might be TRBD2 (6 bases). Germline V CDR1 and CDR2: LNHDA, SQIVND (reference sequence). V shed 3 bases and J shed 0 bases, with 23 bases lying between them. The length of the CDR3 is 20 residues. CDR3 protein: CASSMMGLAGSKSNTGELFF. The DNA of the CDR3 is TGTGCCAGTAGTATGATGGGGCTCGCCGGGAGTAAATCGAACACCGGGGAGCTGTTTTTT.